This TCR beta chain was identified during a study of shared clonotypes between healthy human individuals. Measured with immunoSEQ multiplex PCR; TCRdb has only the in-frame clones, and not every one. The sample holds 2.5 million or so clones; just over 90% are singletons and the top ten take 0.13% to 0.15%. From germline, CDR1 is MDHEN and CDR2 SYDVKM. This CDR3 contains 15 residues. Trimming pared 3 bases from V and 3 bases from J, leaving 12 bases between. The CD4+ fraction was divided into a CD45RA+ naive subset and a CD45RA-negative memory subset. The TCR sequence derives from a man between 18 and 29 years old in good health. V usage is TRBV28 and J usage is TRBJ1-5; D might be TRBD1 (6 bases). Sequenced material: naive CD4+ T cells sorted from blood. Subset described: CD45RA+ positively selected. CDR3 DNA: TGTGCCAGCAGTTTCCTAGACAGGACCAATCAGCCCCAGCATTTT. Protein: CASSFLDRTNQPQHF. The full variable domain, in which reference TRBV28 and TRBJ1-5 provide the parts outside the CDR3, is DVKVTQSSRYLVKRTGEKVFLECVQDMDHENMFWYRQDPGLGLRLIYFSYDVKMKEKGDIPEGYSVSREKKERFSLILESASTNQTSMYLCASSFLDRTNQPQHFGDGTRLSIL.